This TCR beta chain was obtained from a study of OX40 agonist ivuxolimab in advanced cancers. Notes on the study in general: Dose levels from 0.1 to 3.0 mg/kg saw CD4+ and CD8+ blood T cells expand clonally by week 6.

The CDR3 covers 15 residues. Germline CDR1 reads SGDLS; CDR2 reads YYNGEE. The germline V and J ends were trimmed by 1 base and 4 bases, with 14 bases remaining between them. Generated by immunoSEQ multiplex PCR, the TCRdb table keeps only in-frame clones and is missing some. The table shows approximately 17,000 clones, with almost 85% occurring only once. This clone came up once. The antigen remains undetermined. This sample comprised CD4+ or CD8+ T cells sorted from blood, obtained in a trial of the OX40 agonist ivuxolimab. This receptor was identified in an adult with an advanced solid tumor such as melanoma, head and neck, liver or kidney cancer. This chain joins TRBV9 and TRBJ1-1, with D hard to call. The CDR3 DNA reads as TGTGCCAGCAGCGTAATGGAGGGCAGGACCACTGAAGCTTTCTTT. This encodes CASSVMEGRTTEAFF. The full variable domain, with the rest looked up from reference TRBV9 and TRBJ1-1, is DSGVTQTPKHLITATGQRVTLRCSPRSGDLSVYWYQQSLDQGLQFLIQYYNGEERAKGNILERFSAQQFPDLHSELNLSSLELGDSALYFCASSVMEGRTTEAFFGQGTRLTVV.